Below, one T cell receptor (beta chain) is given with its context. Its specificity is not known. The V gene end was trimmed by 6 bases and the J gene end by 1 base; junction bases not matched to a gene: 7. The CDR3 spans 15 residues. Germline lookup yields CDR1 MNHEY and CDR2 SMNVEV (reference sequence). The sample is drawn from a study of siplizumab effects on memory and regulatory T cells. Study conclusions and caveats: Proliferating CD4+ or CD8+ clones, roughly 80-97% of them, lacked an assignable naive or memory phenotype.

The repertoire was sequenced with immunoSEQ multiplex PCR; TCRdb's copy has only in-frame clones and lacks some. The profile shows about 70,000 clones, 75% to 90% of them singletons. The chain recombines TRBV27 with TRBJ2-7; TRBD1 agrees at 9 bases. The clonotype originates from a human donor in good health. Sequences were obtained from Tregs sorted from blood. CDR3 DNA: TGTGCCAGCAGCCGACGGGACAGGGTATCCTACGAGCAGTACTTC. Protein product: CASSRRDRVSYEQYF.